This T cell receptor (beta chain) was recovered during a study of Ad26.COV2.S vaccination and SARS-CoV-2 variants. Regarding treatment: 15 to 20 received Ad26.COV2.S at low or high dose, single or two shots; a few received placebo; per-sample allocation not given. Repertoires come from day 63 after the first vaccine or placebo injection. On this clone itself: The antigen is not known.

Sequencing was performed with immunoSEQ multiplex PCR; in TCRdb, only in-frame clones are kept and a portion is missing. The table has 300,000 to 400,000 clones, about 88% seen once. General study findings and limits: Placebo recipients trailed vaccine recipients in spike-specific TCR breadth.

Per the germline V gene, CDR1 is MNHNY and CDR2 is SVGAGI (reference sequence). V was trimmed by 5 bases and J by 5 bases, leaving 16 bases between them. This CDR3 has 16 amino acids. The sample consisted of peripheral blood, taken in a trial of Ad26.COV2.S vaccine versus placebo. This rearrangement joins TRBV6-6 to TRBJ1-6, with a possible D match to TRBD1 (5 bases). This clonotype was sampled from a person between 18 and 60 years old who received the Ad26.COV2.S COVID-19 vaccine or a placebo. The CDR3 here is CASSQSTGPNNSPLHF. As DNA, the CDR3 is TGTGCCAGCAGTCAGTCTACGGGGCCGAATAATTCACCCCTCCACTTT.